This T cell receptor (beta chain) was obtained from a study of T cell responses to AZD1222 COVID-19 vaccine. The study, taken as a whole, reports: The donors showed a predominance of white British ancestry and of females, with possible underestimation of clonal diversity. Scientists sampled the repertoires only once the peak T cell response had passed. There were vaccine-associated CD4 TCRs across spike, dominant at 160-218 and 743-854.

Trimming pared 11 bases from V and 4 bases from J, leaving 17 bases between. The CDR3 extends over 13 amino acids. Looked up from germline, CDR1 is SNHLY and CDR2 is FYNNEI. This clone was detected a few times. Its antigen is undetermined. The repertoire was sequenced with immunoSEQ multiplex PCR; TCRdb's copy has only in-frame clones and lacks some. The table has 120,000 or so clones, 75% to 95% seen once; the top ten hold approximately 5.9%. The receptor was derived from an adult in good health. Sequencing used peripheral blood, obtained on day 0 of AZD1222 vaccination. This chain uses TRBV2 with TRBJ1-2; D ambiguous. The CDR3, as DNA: TGTGCCTTCCCGATGGGTTTCCCCTATGGCTACACCTTC. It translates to CAFPMGFPYGYTF. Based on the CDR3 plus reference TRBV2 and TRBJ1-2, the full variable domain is EPEVTQTPSHQVTQMGQEVILRCVPISNHLYFYWYRQILGQKVEFLVSFYNNEISEKSEIFDDQFSVERPDGSNFTLKIRSTKLEDSAMYFCAFPMGFPYGYTFGSGTRLTVV.